This TCR beta chain comes out of a study of T cell responses to AZD1222 COVID-19 vaccine. Study-wide findings and caveats: Donors were largely white British and mainly female; clonal diversity was possibly underestimated. Baseline testing showed seropositivity in only a handful of AZD1222 recipients. Vaccine-related CD4 TCRs covered spike, predominating at 160-218 and 743-854. Of spike-specific TCRs, nearly half reportedly target regions left unmutated in variants.

Produced via immunoSEQ multiplex PCR; TCRdb's table is partial and in-frame only. Here the sample spans 100,000 to 150,000 clones, 70% to 90% being singletons. Note on this clone: Its antigen is not known.

The V gene lost 2 bases and the J gene lost 11 bases, with 16 bases spanning the gap. Germline loops: CDR1 MGHRA, CDR2 YSYEKL. This CDR3 is 14 amino acids long. The input for sequencing was peripheral blood, taken on day 0 of AZD1222 vaccination. The sequence was obtained from an adult in good health. The V gene is TRBV4-1, the J gene TRBJ1-3; D is perhaps TRBD1 (5 bases). In nucleotides, the CDR3 is TGCGCCAGCAGCCAACCACGGAGGGGCCCGGCCATATATTTT. It codes for CASSQPRRGPAIYF.